The 12 T cell receptor beta chains presented below share a single source sample, sequenced in a study of blood T cell repertoires in COVID-19 (dated by TCRdb to the early 2020s). Library preparation used the immunoSEQ multiplex PCR assay. The table comes from immuneACCESS by way of TCRdb, which keeps in-frame sequences with V and J called. Part of the clones is missing from these tables; in studies checked, under half for an unresolved V gene and the rest for unknown reasons. In this sample the table shows approximately 210,000 clones, around 83% of which occur a single time. Less than 3% of the sample belongs to the ten largest clones. The material sequenced was peripheral blood. The receptors were sampled from a man aged 50 to 59 with active or convalescent COVID-19.

The rearrangement links TRBV20-1 to TRBJ2-2; no firm D call. The ends were cut back, 3 bases at V and 5 bases at J, with 10 bases in the middle. Germline V gene data show CDR1 as DFQATT and CDR2 as SNEGSKA (reference sequence). This CDR3 contains 13 residues. The CDR3 reads CSASRRKTGELFF. CDR3 DNA: TGCAGTGCTAGTAGGCGGAAGACCGGGGAGCTGTTTTTT.

V usage is TRBV19 and J usage is TRBJ1-5; D remains ambiguous. V lost 3 bases and J lost 9, with 12 bases in between. Germline CDR1 is LNHDA and CDR2 is SQIVND (reference sequence). This CDR3 is built from 13 residues. The CDR3 spells CASSMTPRRPQHF. Written as DNA, the CDR3 is TGTGCCAGTAGTATGACCCCTCGGAGGCCCCAGCATTTT.

The chain links TRBV5-1 to TRBJ1-1; no firm D call. The CDR3 is 16 residues long. V was trimmed by 0 bases and J by 4 bases, leaving 16 bases between them. Germline CDR1 reads SGHRS; CDR2 reads YFSETQ. CDR3 region: CASSLDIGAPGTEAFF. CDR3 DNA: TGCGCCAGCAGCTTGGACATTGGTGCCCCGGGCACTGAAGCTTTCTTT.

This rearrangement joins TRBV28 to TRBJ1-1; TRBD1 matches at 7 bases. With V trimmed by 5 bases and J by 3 bases, 9 bases remained unmatched. This CDR3 has 15 residues. CDR1 MDHEN and CDR2 SYDVKM come from the germline V gene. Here the CDR3 DNA reads TGTGCCAGCAGTCCCTCGACAGGGAAGTACACTGAAGCTTTCTTT. Amino acids: CASSPSTGKYTEAFF.

This clone was counted once. The chain combines TRBV9 with TRBJ2-5; possible D gene TRBD2, 5 bases. Trimming pared 4 bases from V and 1 base from J, leaving 8 bases between. The CDR3 totals 13 residues. Germline-derived CDR1 and CDR2 are SGDLS and YYNGEE. CDR3 DNA: TGTGCCAGCAGCTTCCGGGGCCAAGAGACCCAGTACTTC. This translates into CASSFRGQETQYF.

This clone occurred many times. J is TRBJ1-5 and V is TRBV30; TRBD1 is a possible D gene (5 bases). CDR3 length equals 15 residues. Germline values: CDR1 GTSNPN, CDR2 SVGIG (reference sequence). Trimming removed 2 bases from V and 2 bases from J, with 13 bases in between. CDR3 loop: CAWSTGDWGNQPQHF. As DNA, the CDR3 is TGTGCCTGGAGTACGGGGGATTGGGGCAATCAGCCCCAGCATTTT.

The CDR3 loop is CASSEFISGASTDTQYF. CDR3 in DNA: TGTGCCAGCAGTGAATTCATTAGCGGGGCTAGCACAGATACGCAGTATTTT. The genes are TRBV6-1 and TRBJ2-3, with TRBD2 matching 8 bases. This CDR3 has 17 amino acids. The germline CDR1 and CDR2 sequences are MNHNS and SASEGT. The V segment lost 2 bases and the J segment 0 bases; nucleotides outside the gene matches: 7.

The chain carries TRBV20-1 and TRBJ2-3, with D perhaps TRBD2 (6 bases). The V and J ends lost 3 bases and 0 bases respectively, with 10 bases between them. The CDR3 sequence is 14 residues long. Germline V gives CDR1 DFQATT, CDR2 SNEGSKA (reference sequence). The CDR3 sequence is CSASTGTSTDTQYF. The CDR3 region has the DNA TGCAGTGCTAGTACGGGGACTAGCACAGATACGCAGTATTTT.

V is TRBV5-4 and J is TRBJ1-1; D gene ambiguous. This CDR3 is built from 14 residues. V gave up 2 bases and J gave up 4 bases, with 12 bases separating them. Germline values: CDR1 SGHNT, CDR2 YYREEE (reference sequence). The CDR3 sequence: CASSFDGRGTEAFF. The CDR3 nucleotides read TGTGCCAGCAGCTTCGACGGAAGAGGCACTGAAGCTTTCTTT.

The genes are TRBV9 and TRBJ1-2; possibly TRBD1 for D (6 bases). The V end was cut by 3 bases, the J end by 7 bases, with 19 bases between. The CDR3 covers 15 residues. Germline CDR1 is SGDLS and CDR2 is YYNGEE. Here the CDR3 reads CASSARGGVGAGYTF. The CDR3 DNA follows: TGTGCCAGCAGCGCCCGGGGGGGCGTTGGGGCTGGCTACACCTTC.

The chain recombines TRBV3-1 (or the pseudogene TRBV3-2) with TRBJ1-5; the D is unclear. Germline V gene sequence: CDR1 LGHDT, CDR2 YNNKEL (reference sequence). CDR3 length equals 15 residues. Trimming stripped 1 base from V and 0 bases from J, with 7 bases between. CDR3: CASSQAGDSNQPQHF. The CDR3 DNA reads as TGTGCCAGCAGCCAAGCCGGGGATAGCAATCAGCCCCAGCATTTT.

The chain carries TRBV6-6 and TRBJ2-5; possible D gene TRBD1, 5 bases. Per germline, CDR1 MNHNY and CDR2 SVGAGI (reference sequence). The ends were cut back, 5 bases at V and 5 bases at J, with 15 bases in the middle. The length of the CDR3 is 14 residues. The CDR3 protein is CASSPYRSRETQYF. CDR3 DNA sequence: TGTGCCAGCAGTCCTTACAGGTCCCGTGAGACCCAGTACTTC.